Presented here are 20 T cell receptor beta chains from one specimen sequenced in a study of T-cell reconstitution after alpha-beta-depleted transplantation in children. Construction of the TCRbeta library involved unique molecular identifiers. Via MiXCR, TCRdb re-called the PCR reads, giving one row per CDR3 protein. The profile shows about 290,000 distinct CDR3 sequences, roughly a tenth of them singletons. The starting material was PBMCs, obtained before TCRalphabeta/CD19-depleted stem cell transplant. Receptors originate from a boy less than two years old with acute myeloid leukemia, due to receive a stem cell transplant.

A few counts support this clonotype. The gene calls are TRBV6-1 and TRBJ2-3; 7 bases fit TRBD1. CDR3 size: 15 residues. The germline CDR1 and CDR2 sequences are MNHNS and SASEGT. With V trimmed by 6 bases and J by 4 bases, 10 bases remained unmatched. Here the CDR3 DNA reads TGTGCCAGCAGAGGGGACAGTGGCCTCGCAGATACGCAGTATTTT. Amino acid sequence: CASRGDSGLADTQYF.

The sample holds many counts of this clonotype. The V call is TRBV19, the J call TRBJ1-1; 10 bases match TRBD1. The V and J ends lost 8 bases and 0 bases, in that order; junction bases with no gene match: 6. This CDR3 has 15 amino acids. Germline CDR1 and CDR2: LNHDA and SQIVND (reference sequence). The CDR3 nucleotides are TGTGCCAGTGCCGGGACAGGGGACTTGAACACTGAAGCTTTCTTT. Its protein is CASAGTGDLNTEAFF.

This clonotype has more than one count but fewer than ten. The chain links TRBV12-3 or TRBV12-4 to TRBJ2-5, with D unclear. V lost 5 bases, J lost 2 bases, and 15 bases lay in between. The CDR3 covers 15 residues. The CDR3: CASSPSPRGQETQYF. CDR3 nucleotides: TGTGCCAGCAGTCCCTCACCGCGAGGTCAAGAGACCCAGTACTTC.

This clonotype was counted at least ten times. The chain is built from TRBV4-1 and TRBJ1-1; D remains unclear. The CDR3 length is 14 residues. Trimming pared 1 base from V and 1 base from J, leaving 7 bases between. The germline V gene has CDR1 MGHRA and CDR2 YSYEKL. CDR3 sequence reads: CASSQGLWNTEAFF. CDR3 coding DNA: TGCGCCAGCAGCCAAGGACTGTGGAACACTGAAGCTTTCTTT.

This clonotype was recorded at least ten times. The chain uses TRBV28 and TRBJ2-7, with TRBD1 matching 8 bases. V was pared by 5 bases and J by 2 bases, with 5 bases of the junction left unmatched. The CDR3 totals 14 residues. From germline, CDR1 is MDHEN and CDR2 SYDVKM. CDR3 residues: CASSQLDRAYEQYF. For the CDR3, the DNA is TGTGCCAGCAGTCAGCTGGACAGGGCCTACGAGCAGTACTTC.

The chain uses TRBV20-1 and TRBJ2-1, with TRBD1 as a possible D gene (6 bases). The CDR3 sequence is 14 residues long. The ends were cut back, 0 bases at V and 5 bases at J, with 11 bases in the middle. Germline CDR1 reads DFQATT; CDR2 reads SNEGSKA (reference sequence). This chain's CDR3 is CSARDGTPNNEQFF. CDR3 bases: TGCAGTGCTAGAGACGGGACACCTAACAATGAGCAGTTCTTC.

In its sample, this clonotype was seen many times. The chain joins TRBV7-6 to TRBJ2-7; D is perhaps TRBD1 (5 bases). V shed 2 bases and J shed 3 bases, with 17 bases lying between them. Germline-derived CDR1 and CDR2 are SGHVS and FNYEAQ. This CDR3 has 16 amino acids. The DNA of the CDR3 is TGTGCCAGCAGCTTACTCTACAGGCAGAACTACTACGAGCAGTACTTC. Its translation: CASSLLYRQNYYEQYF.

This clonotype was seen many times. The genes are TRBV29-1 and TRBJ1-1; 7 nucleotides align to TRBD1. Germline V lookup: CDR1 SQVTM, CDR2 ANQGSEA. J gave up 3 bases and V 6 bases, and 7 bases lay outside the gene matches. The CDR3 loop spans 13 amino acids. In nucleotides, the CDR3 is TGCAGCGTCCAGGGGGTTTTTGACACTGAAGCTTTCTTT. It translates to CSVQGVFDTEAFF.

This clonotype was seen repeatedly, ten times or more. V is TRBV7-8 and J is TRBJ1-3; a possible D gene is TRBD1 (5 bases). CDR3 length equals 15 residues. With 0 bases removed from V and 4 bases from J, the gap between germline ends came to 10 bases. CDR1 and CDR2 (germline): SGHVS, FQNEAQ. The CDR3 spells CASSLAGTYGNTIYF. DNA for the CDR3: TGTGCCAGCAGCTTAGCGGGGACGTACGGAAACACCATATATTTT. The full variable domain, in which reference TRBV7-8 and TRBJ1-3 provide the parts outside the CDR3, is GAGVSQSPRYKVAKRGQDVALRCDPISGHVSLFWYQQALGQGPEFLTYFQNEAQLDKSGLPSDRFFAERPEGSVSTLKIQRTQQEDSAVYLCASSLAGTYGNTIYFGEGSWLTVV.

There are many counts of this clonotype. The chain uses TRBV6-5 and TRBJ2-7; 7 positions agree with TRBD1. V lost 4 bases, J lost 1 base, and 7 bases stayed unmatched. Germline CDR1 and CDR2: MNHEY and SVGAGI. This CDR3 is built from 15 residues. The CDR3 is CASSSPGQYSYEQYF. As DNA, the CDR3 is TGTGCCAGCAGTTCCCCGGGACAGTATTCCTACGAGCAGTACTTC.

This clonotype was found a few times. This chain uses TRBV12-3 or TRBV12-4 with TRBJ1-3, with D unresolved. Trimming left V 2 bases short and J 0 bases short, with 11 bases between. The CDR3 runs to 16 residues. The CDR3 region is CASSLRVWSSGNTIYF. The CDR3 bases are TGTGCCAGCAGTTTAAGGGTGTGGAGCTCTGGAAACACCATATATTTT.

In its sample, this clonotype was seen many times. The chain uses TRBV11-2 and TRBJ2-7, with 15 positions matching TRBD2. Trimming at V came to 5 bases and at J to 4 bases, leaving 3 bases not matched to a gene. CDR3 size: 15 residues. Germline V CDR1 and CDR2: SGHAT, FQNNGV. The CDR3 sequence is CASSAGLAGGYEQYF. CDR3 sequence (DNA): TGTGCCAGCAGCGCGGGACTAGCGGGAGGTTACGAGCAGTACTTC.

This clonotype was counted between two and nine times. The chain joins TRBV20-1 to TRBJ2-7; D possibly corresponds to TRBD1 (7 bases). This CDR3 contains 16 residues. CDR1 is DFQATT and CDR2 is SNEGSKA in the germline V gene (reference sequence). V was pared by 2 bases and J by 4 bases, with 21 bases between. The CDR3: CSARLIQGTALYEQYF. CDR3 bases: TGCAGTGCTAGACTTATACAGGGGACTGCCTTGTACGAGCAGTACTTC.

This clonotype was observed at least ten times. The chain links TRBV5-4 to TRBJ1-1; unclear D gene. Per the germline V gene, CDR1 is SGHNT and CDR2 is YYREEE (reference sequence). The CDR3 extends over 12 amino acids. V lost 1 base to trimming and J lost 3 bases, with 4 bases between them. CDR3 DNA sequence: TGTGCCAGCAGCTTGTACGACACTGAAGCTTTCTTT. Residues: CASSLYDTEAFF.

This clonotype was seen ten or more times. The V and J genes are TRBV5-5 and TRBJ1-2; D possibly corresponds to TRBD1 (5 bases). The CDR3 runs 14 residues. V lost 0 bases to trimming and J lost 4 bases, with 10 bases between them. The germline V gene encodes CDR1 SGHKS and CDR2 YYEKEE (reference sequence). The CDR3 DNA follows: TGTGCCAGCAGCTTGGAGTGGGGGAGCTATGGCTACACCTTC. Protein sequence: CASSLEWGSYGYTF.

As concerns this clonotype: The junction and the germline gene differ at one end; a read error may be behind it. This chain uses TRBV4-2 with TRBJ2-1; D remains ambiguous. There are 14 residues in the CDR3. CDR1 LGHNA and CDR2 YNFKEQ come from the germline V gene. The CDR3 region is CASSPGNPNNEHFF. In nucleotides, the CDR3 is TGTGCCAGCAGCCCGGGCAACCCTAACAATGAGCATTTCTTC.

The rearrangement joins TRBV11-2 to TRBJ2-5, with a possible D match to TRBD1 (6 bases). Germline CDR1 SGHAT, CDR2 FQNNGV. This CDR3 is 14 amino acids long. V was trimmed by 6 bases and J by 2 bases, leaving 13 bases between them. CDR3 DNA sequence: TGTGCCAGCAGACAGGGAATGGGACAAGAGACCCAGTACTTC. Residues: CASRQGMGQETQYF.

This clonotype was detected ten times or more. This chain joins TRBV5-1 and TRBJ2-1, with TRBD2 matching over 8 bases. Germline CDR1 reads SGHRS; CDR2 reads YFSETQ. This CDR3 is 13 amino acids long. V gave up 3 bases and J gave up 6 bases; unmatched junction bases: 2. As DNA, the CDR3 is TGCGCCAGCAGCTCGGGACTAGTCAATGAGCAGTTCTTC. This gives the protein CASSSGLVNEQFF.

This clonotype came up many times. The genes are TRBV5-1 and TRBJ1-1; 7 nucleotides align to TRBD1. V shed 1 base and J 4 bases; nucleotides not matched to a gene: 13. This CDR3 has 17 residues. CDR1 and CDR2 from the germline V gene are SGHRS and YFSETQ. The chain's CDR3 is CASSLSANDRARTEAFF. Written as DNA, the CDR3 is TGCGCCAGCAGCTTGTCCGCAAATGACAGGGCGCGCACTGAAGCTTTCTTT.

The rearrangement links TRBV7-3 to TRBJ2-5; either TRBD1 or TRBD2 may supply D (5 bases each). Germline V lookup: CDR1 SGHTA, CDR2 FQGTGA. The CDR3 extends over 15 amino acids. V shed 5 bases and J shed 7 bases, with 20 bases lying between them. The CDR3 loop is CASSPGTPQSGTQYF. DNA for the CDR3: TGTGCCAGCAGCCCTGGGACCCCTCAATCGGGGACCCAGTACTTC.